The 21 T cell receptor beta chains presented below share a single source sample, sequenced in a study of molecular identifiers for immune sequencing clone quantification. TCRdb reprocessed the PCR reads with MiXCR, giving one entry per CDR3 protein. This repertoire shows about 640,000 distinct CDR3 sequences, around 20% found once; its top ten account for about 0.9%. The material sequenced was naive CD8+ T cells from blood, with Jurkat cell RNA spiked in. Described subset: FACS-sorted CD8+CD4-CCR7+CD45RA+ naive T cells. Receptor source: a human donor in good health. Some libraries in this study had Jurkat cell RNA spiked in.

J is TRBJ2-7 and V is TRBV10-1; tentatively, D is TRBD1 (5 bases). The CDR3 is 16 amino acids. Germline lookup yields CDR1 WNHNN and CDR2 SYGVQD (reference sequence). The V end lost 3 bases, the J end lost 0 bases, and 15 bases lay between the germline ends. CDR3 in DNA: TGCGCCAGCAGTGATAACAGGACACCACGCTCCTACGAGCAGTACTTC. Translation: CASSDNRTPRSYEQYF.

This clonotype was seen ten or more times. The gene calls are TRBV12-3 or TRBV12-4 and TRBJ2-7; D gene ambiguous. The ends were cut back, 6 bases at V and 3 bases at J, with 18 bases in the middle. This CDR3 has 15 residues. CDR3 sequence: CASSPFGLGFYEQYF. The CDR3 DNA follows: TGTGCCAGCAGCCCATTTGGCCTAGGGTTCTACGAGCAGTACTTC.

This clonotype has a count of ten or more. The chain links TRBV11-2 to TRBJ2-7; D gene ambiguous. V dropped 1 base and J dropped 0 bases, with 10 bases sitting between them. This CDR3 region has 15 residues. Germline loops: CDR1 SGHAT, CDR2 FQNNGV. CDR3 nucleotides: TGTGCCAGCAGCTTAGGGGCGGCACGCTCCTACGAGCAGTACTTC. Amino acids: CASSLGAARSYEQYF.

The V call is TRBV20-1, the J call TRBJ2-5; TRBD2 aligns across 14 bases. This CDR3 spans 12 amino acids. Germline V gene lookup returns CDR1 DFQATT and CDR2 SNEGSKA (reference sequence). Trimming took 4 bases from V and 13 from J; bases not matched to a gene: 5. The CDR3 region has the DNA TGCAGTGCTATGACTAGCGGGGGGGAGGCGTACTTC. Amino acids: CSAMTSGGEAYF.

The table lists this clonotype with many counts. Written as DNA, the CDR3 is TGTGCCAGCAGCCCCCTCTGGGCCGCCACAGATACGCAGTATTTT. Its translation: CASSPLWAATDTQYF. This rearrangement joins TRBV9 to TRBJ2-3; D not resolved. The CDR3 extends over 15 amino acids. CDR1 is SGDLS, CDR2 YYNGEE, per germline. The ends were cut back, 4 bases at V and 2 bases at J, with 14 bases in the middle.

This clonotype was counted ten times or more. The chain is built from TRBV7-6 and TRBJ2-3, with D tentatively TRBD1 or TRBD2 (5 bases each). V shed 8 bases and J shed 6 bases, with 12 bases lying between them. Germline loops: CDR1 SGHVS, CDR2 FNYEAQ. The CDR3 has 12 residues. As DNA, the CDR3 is TGTGCCAGCCGGGACGTTGACGATACGCAGTATTTT. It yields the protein CASRDVDDTQYF.

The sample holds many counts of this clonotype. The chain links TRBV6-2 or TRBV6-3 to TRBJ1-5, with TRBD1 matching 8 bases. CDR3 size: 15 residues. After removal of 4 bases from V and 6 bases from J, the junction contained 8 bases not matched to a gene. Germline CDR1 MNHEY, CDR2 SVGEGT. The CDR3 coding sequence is TGTGCCAGCAGTTTGCGGACAGGGACGGGTCAGCCCCAGCATTTT. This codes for CASSLRTGTGQPQHF.

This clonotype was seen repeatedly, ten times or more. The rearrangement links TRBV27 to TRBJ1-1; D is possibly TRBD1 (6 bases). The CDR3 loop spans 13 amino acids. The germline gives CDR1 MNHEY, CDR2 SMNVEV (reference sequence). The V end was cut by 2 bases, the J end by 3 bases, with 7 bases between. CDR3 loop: CASSLDRYTEAFF. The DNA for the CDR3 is TGTGCCAGCAGTTTAGACAGGTACACTGAAGCTTTCTTT.

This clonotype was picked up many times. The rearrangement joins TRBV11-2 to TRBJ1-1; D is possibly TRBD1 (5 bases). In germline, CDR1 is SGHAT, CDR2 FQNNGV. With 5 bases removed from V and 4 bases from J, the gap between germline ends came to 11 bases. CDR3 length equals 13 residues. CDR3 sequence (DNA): TGTGCCAGCAGCCGGGACGGGACCACTGAAGCTTTCTTT. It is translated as CASSRDGTTEAFF.

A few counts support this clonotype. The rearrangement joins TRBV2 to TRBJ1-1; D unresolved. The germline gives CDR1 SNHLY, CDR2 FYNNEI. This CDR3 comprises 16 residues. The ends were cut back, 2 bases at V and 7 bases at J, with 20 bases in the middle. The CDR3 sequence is CASSESVQALQFEAFF. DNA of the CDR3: TGTGCCAGCAGTGAAAGCGTGCAGGCCCTACAATTTGAAGCTTTCTTT.

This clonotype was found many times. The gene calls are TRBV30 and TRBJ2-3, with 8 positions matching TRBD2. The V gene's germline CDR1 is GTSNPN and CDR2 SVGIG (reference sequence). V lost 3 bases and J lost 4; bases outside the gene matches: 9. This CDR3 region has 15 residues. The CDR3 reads CAWSPTGLAADTQYF. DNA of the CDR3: TGTGCCTGGAGCCCAACCGGACTAGCAGCAGATACGCAGTATTTT.

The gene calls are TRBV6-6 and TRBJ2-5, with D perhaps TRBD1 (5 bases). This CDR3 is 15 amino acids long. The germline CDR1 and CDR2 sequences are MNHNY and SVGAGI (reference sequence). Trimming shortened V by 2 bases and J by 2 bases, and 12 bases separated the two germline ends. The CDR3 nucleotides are TGTGCCAGCAGTTACGGGGCGGATCCTCAAGAGACCCAGTACTTC. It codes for CASSYGADPQETQYF.

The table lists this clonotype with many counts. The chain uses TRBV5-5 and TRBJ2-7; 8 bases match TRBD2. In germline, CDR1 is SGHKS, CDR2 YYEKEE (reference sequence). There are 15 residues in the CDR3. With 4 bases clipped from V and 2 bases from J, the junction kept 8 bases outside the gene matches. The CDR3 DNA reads TGTGCCAGCAGCCCGGGGGGGCAGTCCGCCTACGAGCAGTACTTC. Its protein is CASSPGGQSAYEQYF. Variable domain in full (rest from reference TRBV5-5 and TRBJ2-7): DAGVTQSPTHLIKTRGQQVTLRCSPISGHKSVSWYQQVLGQGPQFIFQYYEKEERGRGNFPDRFSARQFPNYSSELNVNALLLGDSALYLCASSPGGQSAYEQYFGPGTRLTVT.

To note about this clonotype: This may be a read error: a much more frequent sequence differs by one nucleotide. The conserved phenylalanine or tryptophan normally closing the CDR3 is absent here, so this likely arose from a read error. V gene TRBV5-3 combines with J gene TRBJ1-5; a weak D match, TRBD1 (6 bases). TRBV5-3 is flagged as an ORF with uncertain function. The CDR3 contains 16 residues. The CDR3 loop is CASSLYLFRGNQPQHL. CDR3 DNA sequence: TGTGCCAGCAGCTTATACTTATTCAGGGGAAATCAGCCCCAGCATCTT.

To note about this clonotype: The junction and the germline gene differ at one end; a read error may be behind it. The CDR3 is CASSTTRGDAEAFF. CDR3 coding DNA: TGCGCCAGCAGCACGACTAGGGGTGACGCTGAGGCTTTCTTT. This rearrangement joins TRBV5-1 to TRBJ1-1, with D possibly matching TRBD1 (5 bases). This CDR3 is built from 14 residues. Germline V lookup: CDR1 SGHRS, CDR2 YFSETQ. Based on the CDR3 plus reference TRBV5-1 and TRBJ1-1, the full variable domain is KAGVTQTPRYLIKTRGQQVTLSCSPISGHRSVSWYQQTPGQGLQFLFEYFSETQRNKGNFPGRFSGRQFSNSRSEMNVSTLELGDSALYLCASSTTRGDAEAFFGQGTRLTVV.

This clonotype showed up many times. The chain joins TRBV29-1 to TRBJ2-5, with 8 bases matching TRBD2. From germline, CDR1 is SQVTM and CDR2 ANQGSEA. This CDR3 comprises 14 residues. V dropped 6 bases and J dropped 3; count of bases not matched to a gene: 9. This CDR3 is CSVLHAAGEETQYF. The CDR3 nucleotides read TGCAGCGTACTCCACGCAGCGGGGGAAGAGACCCAGTACTTC.

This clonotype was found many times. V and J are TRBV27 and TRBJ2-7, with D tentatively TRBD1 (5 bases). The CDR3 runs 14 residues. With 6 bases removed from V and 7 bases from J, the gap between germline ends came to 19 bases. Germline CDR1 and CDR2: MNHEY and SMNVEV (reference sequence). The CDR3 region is CASSPSPDSLEQYF. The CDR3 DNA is TGTGCCAGCAGCCCAAGCCCCGACAGTCTTGAGCAGTACTTC.

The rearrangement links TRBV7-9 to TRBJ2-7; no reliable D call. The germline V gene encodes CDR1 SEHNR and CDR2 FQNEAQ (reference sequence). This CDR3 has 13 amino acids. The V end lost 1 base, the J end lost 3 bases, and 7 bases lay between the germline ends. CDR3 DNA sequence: TGTGCCAGCAGCTTAGGGATCGACTACGAGCAGTACTTC. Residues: CASSLGIDYEQYF.

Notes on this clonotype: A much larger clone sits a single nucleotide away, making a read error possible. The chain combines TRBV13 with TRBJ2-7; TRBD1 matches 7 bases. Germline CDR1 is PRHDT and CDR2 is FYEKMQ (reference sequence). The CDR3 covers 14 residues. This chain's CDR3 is CTSSVGQQWYEQYF. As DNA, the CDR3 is TGTACCAGCAGCGTGGGACAGCAGTGGTACGAGCAGTACTTC.

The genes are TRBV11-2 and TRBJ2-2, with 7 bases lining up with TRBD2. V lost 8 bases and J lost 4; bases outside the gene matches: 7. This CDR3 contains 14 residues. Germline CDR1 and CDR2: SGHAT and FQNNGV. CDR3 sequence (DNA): TGTGCCAGCCCCACCGGGGGGAGCACCGGGGAGCTGTTTTTT. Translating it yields CASPTGGSTGELFF.

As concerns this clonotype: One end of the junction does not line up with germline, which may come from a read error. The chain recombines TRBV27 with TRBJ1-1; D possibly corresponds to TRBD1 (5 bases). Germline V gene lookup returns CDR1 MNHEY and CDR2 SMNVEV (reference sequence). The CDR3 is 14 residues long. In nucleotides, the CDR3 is TGTGCCAGCAGTCAATATGCAGGGTACACTGAAGCCTTCTTT. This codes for CASSQYAGYTEAFF.